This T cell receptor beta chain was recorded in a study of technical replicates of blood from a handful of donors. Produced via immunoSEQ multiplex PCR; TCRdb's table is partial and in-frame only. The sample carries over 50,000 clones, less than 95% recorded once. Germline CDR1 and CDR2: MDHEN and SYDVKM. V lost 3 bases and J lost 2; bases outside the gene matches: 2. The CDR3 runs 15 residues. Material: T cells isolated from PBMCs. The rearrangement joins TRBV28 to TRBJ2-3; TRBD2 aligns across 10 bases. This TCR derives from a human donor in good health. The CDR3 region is CASSFLAGVTDTQYF. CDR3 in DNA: TGTGCCAGCAGTTTTCTAGCGGGAGTCACAGATACGCAGTATTTT.